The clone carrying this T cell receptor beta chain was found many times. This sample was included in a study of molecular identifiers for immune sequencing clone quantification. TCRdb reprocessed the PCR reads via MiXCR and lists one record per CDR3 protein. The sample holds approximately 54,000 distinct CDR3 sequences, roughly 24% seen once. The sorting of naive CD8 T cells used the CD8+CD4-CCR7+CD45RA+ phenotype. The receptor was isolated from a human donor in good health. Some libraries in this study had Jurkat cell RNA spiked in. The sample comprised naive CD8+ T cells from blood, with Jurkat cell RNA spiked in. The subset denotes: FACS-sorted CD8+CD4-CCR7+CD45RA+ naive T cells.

The CDR3, as DNA: TGTGCCAGCAGCAAAGCCTCCGCCGGACAGGGGTGGATTGATGAAAAACTGTTTTTT. Residues: CASSKASAGQGWIDEKLFF. This rearrangement joins TRBV21-1 to TRBJ1-4; the table's D call TRBD1 went unverified against the DNA. TRBV21-1 is reported as a pseudogene. This CDR3 spans 19 amino acids.